What follows are 7 T cell receptor beta chains derived from one specimen sequenced in a study of cytomegalovirus exposure and HLA in healthy donors. Primers for the PCR totalled 60 Vbeta and 13 Jbeta. Only in-frame clones appear in the TCRdb table, and some are missing; sequencing was by immunoSEQ multiplex PCR. Of approximately 110,000 clones listed, approximately 70% are singletons. The sequencing input was PBMCs. The receptor source for this set is a man aged 30 to 39 in good health and CMV-seropositive.

The chain links TRBV7-8 to TRBJ1-5, with 7 positions matching TRBD1. The CDR3 runs 15 residues. Germline V CDR1 and CDR2: SGHVS, FQNEAQ. V lost 5 bases to trimming and J lost 1 base; unmatched junction nucleotides: 5. The CDR3 DNA reads as TGTGCCAGCAGCGCCGAGACAGGGAGCAATCAGCCCCAGCATTTT. It codes for CASSAETGSNQPQHF.

The chain couples TRBV7-2 to TRBJ2-7; 12 bases match TRBD2. J gave up 2 bases and V 1 base, and 6 bases lay outside the gene matches. Germline assignment: CDR1 SGHTA and CDR2 FQGNSA. This CDR3 has 17 residues. CDR3 nucleotides: TGTGCCAGCAGCTTAGTACCCGGACTAGCGGGGCCCTACGAGCAGTACGTC. Translating gives CASSLVPGLAGPYEQYV.

V and J are TRBV19 and TRBJ2-5, with 15 bases that match TRBD2. Germline values: CDR1 LNHDA, CDR2 SQIVND (reference sequence). The trim removed 3 bases at V and 3 bases at J, leaving 11 bases unmatched. The CDR3 extends over 19 amino acids. CDR3 loop: CASSIGLAGGLGTKETQYF. In nucleotides, the CDR3 is TGTGCCAGTAGTATTGGACTAGCGGGAGGGCTTGGGACGAAAGAGACCCAGTACTTC.

This chain uses TRBV7-9 with TRBJ2-5, with 10 bases matching TRBD1. Per the germline V gene, CDR1 is SEHNR and CDR2 is FQNEAQ (reference sequence). The CDR3 totals 17 residues. V shed 6 bases, J shed 1 base, and the junction held 11 bases outside the gene matches. CDR3 coding DNA: TGTGCCAGCAGGCCCCCGGGCCGGGACAGGGGCCAAGAGACCCAGTACTTC. Translated: CASRPPGRDRGQETQYF.

The sample holds a few counts of this clone. The rearrangement links TRBV30 to TRBJ2-3; the D is unclear. The CDR3 loop spans 13 amino acids. Trimming removed 2 bases at V and 2 bases at J, with 8 bases between. CDR1 is GTSNPN and CDR2 is SVGIG in the germline V gene (reference sequence). The DNA of the CDR3 is TGTGCCTGGAGTTTGAGCACCACAGATACGCAGTATTTT. Protein sequence: CAWSLSTTDTQYF. Based on the CDR3 plus reference TRBV30 and TRBJ2-3, the full variable domain is SQTIHQWPATLVQPVGSPLSLECTVEGTSNPNLYWYRQAAGRGLQLLFYSVGIGQISSEVPQNLSASRPQDRQFILSSKKLLLSDSGFYLCAWSLSTTDTQYFGPGTRLTVL.

The rearrangement joins TRBV11-2 to TRBJ2-7, with D possibly being TRBD2 (5 bases). CDR1 is SGHAT, CDR2 FQNNGV, per germline. V was trimmed by 0 bases and J by 7 bases, leaving 13 bases between them. The CDR3 contains 14 residues. CDR3 sequence (DNA): TGTGCCAGCAGCTTAGATCCGGGATTGAGGGAGCAGTACTTC. Translated, it gives CASSLDPGLREQYF. Supplemented by reference TRBV11-2 and TRBJ2-7, the full variable domain reads EAGVAQSPRYKIIEKRQSVAFWCNPISGHATLYWYQQILGQGPKLLIQFQNNGVVDDSQLPKDRFSAERLKGVDSTLKIQPAKLEDSAVYLCASSLDPGLREQYFGPGTRLTVT.

Worth noting for this clone: Other DNA sequences of this sample code for an identical CDR3. The chain uses TRBV19 and TRBJ2-5, with TRBD1 identical over 8 bases. Germline CDR1 LNHDA, CDR2 SQIVND (reference sequence). With V trimmed by 5 bases and J by 2 bases, 4 bases remained unmatched. This CDR3 region has 14 residues. CDR3 loop: CASSRQGPQETQYF. In DNA, the CDR3 is TGTGCCAGTAGTCGACAGGGGCCACAAGAGACCCAGTACTTC.